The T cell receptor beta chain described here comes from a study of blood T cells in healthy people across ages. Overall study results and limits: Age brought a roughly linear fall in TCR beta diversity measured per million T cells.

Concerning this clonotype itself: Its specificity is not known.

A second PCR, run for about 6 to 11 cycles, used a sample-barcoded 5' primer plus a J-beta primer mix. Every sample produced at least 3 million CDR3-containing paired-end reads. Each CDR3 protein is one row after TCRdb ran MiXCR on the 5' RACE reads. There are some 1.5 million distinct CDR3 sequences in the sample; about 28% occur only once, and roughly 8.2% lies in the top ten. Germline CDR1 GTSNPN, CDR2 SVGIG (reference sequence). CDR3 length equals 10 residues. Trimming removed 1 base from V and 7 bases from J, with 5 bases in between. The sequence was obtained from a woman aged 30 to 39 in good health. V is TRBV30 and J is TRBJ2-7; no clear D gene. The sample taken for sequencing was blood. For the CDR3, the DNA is TGTGCCTGGAGTGCGGATGAGCAGTACTTC. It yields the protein CAWSADEQYF.